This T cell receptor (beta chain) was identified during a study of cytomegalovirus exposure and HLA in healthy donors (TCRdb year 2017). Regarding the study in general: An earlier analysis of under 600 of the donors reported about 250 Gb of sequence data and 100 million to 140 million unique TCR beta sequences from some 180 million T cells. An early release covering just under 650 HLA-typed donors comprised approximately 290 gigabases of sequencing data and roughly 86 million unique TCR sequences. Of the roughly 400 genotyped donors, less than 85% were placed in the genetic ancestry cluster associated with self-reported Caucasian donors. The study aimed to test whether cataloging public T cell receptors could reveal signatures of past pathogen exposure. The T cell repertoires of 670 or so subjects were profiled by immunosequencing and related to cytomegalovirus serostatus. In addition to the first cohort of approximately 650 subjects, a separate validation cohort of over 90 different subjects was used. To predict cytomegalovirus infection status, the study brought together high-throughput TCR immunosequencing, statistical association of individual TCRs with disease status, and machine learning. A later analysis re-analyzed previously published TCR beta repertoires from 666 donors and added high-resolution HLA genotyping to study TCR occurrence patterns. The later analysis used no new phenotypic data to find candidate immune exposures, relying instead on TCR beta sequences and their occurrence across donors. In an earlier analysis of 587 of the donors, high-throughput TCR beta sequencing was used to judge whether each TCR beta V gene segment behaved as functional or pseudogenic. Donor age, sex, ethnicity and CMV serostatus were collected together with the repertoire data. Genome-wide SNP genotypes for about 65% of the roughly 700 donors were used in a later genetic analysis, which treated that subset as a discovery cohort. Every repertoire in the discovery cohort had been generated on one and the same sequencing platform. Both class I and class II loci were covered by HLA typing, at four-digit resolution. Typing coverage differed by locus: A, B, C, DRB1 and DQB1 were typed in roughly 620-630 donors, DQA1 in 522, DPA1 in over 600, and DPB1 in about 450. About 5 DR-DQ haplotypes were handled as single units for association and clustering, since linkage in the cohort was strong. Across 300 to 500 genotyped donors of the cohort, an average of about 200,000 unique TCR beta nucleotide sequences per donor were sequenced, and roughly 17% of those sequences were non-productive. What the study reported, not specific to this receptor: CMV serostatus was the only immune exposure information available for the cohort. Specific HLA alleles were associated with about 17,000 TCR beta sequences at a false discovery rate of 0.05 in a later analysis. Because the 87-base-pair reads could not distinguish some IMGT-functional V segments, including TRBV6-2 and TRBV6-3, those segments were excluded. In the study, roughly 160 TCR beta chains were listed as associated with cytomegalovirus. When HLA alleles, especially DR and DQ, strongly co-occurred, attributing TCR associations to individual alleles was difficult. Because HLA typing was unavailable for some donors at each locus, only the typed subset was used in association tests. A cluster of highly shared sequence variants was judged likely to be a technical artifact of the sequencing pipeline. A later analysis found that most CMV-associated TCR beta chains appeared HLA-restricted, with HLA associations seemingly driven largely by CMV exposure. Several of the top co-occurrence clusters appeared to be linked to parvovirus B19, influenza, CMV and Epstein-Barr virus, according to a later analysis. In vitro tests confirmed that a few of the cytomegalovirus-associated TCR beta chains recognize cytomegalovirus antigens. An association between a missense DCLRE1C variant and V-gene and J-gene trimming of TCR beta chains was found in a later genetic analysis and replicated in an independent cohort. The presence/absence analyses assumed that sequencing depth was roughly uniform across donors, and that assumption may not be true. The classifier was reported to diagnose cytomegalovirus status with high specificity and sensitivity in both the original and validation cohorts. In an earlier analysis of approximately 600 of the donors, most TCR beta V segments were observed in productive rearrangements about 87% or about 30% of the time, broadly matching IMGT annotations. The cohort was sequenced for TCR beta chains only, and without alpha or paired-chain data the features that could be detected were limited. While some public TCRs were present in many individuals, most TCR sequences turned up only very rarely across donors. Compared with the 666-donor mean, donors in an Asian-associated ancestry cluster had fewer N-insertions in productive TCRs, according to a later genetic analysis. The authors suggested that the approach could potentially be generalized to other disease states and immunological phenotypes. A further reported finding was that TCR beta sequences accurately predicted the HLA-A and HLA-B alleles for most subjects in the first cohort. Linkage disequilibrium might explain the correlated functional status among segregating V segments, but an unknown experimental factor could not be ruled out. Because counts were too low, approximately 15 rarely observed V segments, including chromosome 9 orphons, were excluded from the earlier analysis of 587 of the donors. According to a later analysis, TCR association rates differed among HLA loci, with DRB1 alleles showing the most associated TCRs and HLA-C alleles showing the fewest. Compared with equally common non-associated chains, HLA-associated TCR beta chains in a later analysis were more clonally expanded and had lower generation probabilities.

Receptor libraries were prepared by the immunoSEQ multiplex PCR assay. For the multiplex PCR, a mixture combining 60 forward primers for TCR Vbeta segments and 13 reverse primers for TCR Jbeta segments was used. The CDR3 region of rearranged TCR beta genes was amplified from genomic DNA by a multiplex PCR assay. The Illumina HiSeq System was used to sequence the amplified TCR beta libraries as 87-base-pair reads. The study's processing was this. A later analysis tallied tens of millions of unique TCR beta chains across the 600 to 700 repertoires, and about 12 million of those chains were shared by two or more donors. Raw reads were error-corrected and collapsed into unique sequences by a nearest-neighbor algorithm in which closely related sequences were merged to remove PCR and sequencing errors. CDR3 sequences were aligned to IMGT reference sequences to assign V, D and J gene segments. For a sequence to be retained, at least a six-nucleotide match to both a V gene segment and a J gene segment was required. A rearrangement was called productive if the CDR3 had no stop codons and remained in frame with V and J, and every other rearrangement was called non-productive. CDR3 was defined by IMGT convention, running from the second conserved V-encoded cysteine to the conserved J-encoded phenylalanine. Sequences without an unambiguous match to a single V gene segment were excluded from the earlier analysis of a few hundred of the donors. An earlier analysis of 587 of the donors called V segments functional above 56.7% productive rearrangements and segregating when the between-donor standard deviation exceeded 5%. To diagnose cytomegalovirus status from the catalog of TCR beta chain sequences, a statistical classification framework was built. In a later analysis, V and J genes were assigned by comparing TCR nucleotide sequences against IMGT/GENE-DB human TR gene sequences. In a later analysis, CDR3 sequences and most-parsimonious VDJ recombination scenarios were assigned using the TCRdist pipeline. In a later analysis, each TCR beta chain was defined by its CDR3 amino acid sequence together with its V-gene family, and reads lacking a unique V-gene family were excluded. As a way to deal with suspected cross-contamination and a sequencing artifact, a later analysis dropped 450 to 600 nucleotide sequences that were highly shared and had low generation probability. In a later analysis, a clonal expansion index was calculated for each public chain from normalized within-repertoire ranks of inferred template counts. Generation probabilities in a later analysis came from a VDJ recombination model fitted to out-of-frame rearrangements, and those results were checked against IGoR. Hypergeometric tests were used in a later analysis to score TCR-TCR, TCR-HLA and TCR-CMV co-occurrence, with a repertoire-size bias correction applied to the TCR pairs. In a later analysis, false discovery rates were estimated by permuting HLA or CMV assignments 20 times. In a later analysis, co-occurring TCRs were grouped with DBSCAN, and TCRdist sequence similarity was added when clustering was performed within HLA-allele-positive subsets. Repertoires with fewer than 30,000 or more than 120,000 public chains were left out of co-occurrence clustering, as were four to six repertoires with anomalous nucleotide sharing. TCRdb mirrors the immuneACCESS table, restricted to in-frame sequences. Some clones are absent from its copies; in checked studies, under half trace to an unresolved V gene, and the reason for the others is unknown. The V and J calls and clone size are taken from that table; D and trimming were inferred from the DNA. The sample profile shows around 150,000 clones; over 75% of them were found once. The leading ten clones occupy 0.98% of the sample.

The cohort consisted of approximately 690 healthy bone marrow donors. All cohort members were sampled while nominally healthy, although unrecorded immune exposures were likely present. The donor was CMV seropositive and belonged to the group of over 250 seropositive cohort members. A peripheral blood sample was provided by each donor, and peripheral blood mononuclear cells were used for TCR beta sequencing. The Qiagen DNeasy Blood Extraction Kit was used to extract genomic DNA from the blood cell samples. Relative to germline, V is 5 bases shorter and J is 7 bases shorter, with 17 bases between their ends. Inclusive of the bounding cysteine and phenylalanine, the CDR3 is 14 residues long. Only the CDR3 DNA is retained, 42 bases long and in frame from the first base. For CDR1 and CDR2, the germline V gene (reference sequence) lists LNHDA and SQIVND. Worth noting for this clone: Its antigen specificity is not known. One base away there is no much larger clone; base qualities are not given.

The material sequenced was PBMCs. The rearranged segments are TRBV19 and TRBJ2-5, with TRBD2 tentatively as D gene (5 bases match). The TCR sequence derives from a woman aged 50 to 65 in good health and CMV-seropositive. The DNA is TGTGCCAGTAGTTCTACTAGTTATTTGGGGACCCAGTACTTC. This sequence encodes CASSSTSYLGTQYF.